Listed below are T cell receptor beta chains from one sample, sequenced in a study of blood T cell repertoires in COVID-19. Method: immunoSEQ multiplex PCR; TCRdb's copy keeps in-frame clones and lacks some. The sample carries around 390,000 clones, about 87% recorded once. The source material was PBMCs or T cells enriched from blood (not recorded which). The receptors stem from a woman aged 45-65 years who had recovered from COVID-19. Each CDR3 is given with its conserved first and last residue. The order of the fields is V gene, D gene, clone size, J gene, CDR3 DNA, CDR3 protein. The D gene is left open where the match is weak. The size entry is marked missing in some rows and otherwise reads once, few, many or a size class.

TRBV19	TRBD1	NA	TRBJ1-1	TGTGCCAGTAGTTGGACAGGGCGTAGGAACACTGAAGCTTTCTTT	CASSWTGRRNTEAFF
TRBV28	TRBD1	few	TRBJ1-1	TGTGCCAGCAGTTCATCGGACAGGGCGGAAGCTTTCTTT	CASSSSDRAEAFF
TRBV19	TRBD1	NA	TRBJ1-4	TGTGCCAGTAGTACTTCCGGGACAGCTAATGAAAAACTGTTTTTT	CASSTSGTANEKLFF
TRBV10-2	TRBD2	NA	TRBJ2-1	TGCGCCAGCAGTCAAGCGGGGGTTTTCTACAATGAGCAGTTCTTC	CASSQAGVFYNEQFF
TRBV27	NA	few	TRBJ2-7	TGTGCCAGCAATCCGACCCGGGACACCTACGAGCAGTACTTC	CASNPTRDTYEQYF
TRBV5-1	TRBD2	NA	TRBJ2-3	TGCGCCAGCAGCTCTCGCGGGGGGTATAGCACAGATACGCAGTATTTT	CASSSRGGYSTDTQYF
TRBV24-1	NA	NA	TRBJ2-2	TGTGCCACCAGTGAAACAGGGTCCGGGGAGCTGTTTTTT	CATSETGSGELFF
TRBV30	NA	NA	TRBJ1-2	TGTGCCTTCAGGGGCGATAACTATGGCTACACCTTC	CAFRGDNYGYTF
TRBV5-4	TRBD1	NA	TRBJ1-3	TGTGCCAGCAGCTTACAGGGGGCGAATGGAAACACCATATATTTT	CASSLQGANGNTIYF
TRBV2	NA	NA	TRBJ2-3	TGTGCCAGCAGTGATCGAGTAGCGACAGATACGCAGTATTTT	CASSDRVATDTQYF
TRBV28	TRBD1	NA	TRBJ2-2	TGTGCCAGCACGACAGGGGGTCGAGGCACCGGGGAGCTGTTTTTT	CASTTGGRGTGELFF
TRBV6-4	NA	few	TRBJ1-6	TGTGCCAGCAGTCCTGACTTTAATTCACCCCTCCACTTT	CASSPDFNSPLHF
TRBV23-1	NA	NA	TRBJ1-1	TGCGCCAGCAGTCACGCCAGGGATGAGGAGACTGAAGCTTTCTTT	CASSHARDEETEAFF
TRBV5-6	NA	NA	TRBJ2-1	TGTGCCAGCAGCTTGCCAGGGTACTACGCGAATGAGCAGTTCTTC	CASSLPGYYANEQFF
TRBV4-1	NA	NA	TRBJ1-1	TGCGCCAGCAGCCAAACAGGGTTGGAAGCTTTCTTT	CASSQTGLEAFF
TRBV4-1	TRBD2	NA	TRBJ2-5	TGCGCCAGCAGCCAGGTCGGACTAGAGGAGACCCAGTACTTC	CASSQVGLEETQYF
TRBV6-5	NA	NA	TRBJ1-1	TGTGCCAGCAGTTACTCCTGGCAGGTGAACACTGAAGCTTTCTTT	CASSYSWQVNTEAFF
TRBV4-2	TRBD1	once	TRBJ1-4	TGTGCCAGCAGCCAAAGGACAGGGGGTTTATCGGGAGAAAAACTGTTTTTT	CASSQRTGGLSGEKLFF
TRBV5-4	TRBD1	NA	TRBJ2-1	TGTGCCAGCAGCTCACCGGACAGGGGTCGTGAGCAGTTCTTC	CASSSPDRGREQFF
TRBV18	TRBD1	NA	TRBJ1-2	TGTGCCAGCTCACCAAAGGAGGGGGCAGGTGGCTACACCTTC	CASSPKEGAGGYTF
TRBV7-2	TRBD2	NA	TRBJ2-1	TGTGCCAGCAGCTCTGTGACTAGCGGGGGCTATGAGCAGTTCTTC	CASSSVTSGGYEQFF
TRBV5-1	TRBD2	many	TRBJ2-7	TGCGCCAGCAGCTTGAGTAGCGGGGGGACTACCTACGAGCAGTACTTC	CASSLSSGGTTYEQYF
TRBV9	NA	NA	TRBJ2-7	TGTGCCAGCAGCGTAGGTGGTAGCTCCTACGAGCAGTACTTC	CASSVGGSSYEQYF
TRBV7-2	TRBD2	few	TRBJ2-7	TGTGCCAGCAGCCAGGGACTAGCGGACGAGCAGTACTTC	CASSQGLADEQYF
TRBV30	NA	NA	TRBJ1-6	TGTGCCTGGACCGCGGGGAGGGACCTCCACTTT	CAWTAGRDLHF
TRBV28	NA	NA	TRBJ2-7	TGTGCCAGCAGTTTAGCAGGGTTTGGGTACGAGCAGTACTTC	CASSLAGFGYEQYF
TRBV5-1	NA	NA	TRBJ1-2	TGCGCCAGCAGCACAGAGATAAACTATGGCTACACCTTC	CASSTEINYGYTF
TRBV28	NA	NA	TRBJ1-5	TGTGCCAGCATCAAGCGGGGGTTAGGGCAGCCCCAGCATTTT	CASIKRGLGQPQHF
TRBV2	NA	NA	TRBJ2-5	TGTGCCAGCAGTGGTGGGGGGTCGGAGACCCAGTACTTC	CASSGGGSETQYF
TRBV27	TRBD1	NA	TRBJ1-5	TGTGCCAGCAGTTTCATATGGGACAGCGGCAATCAGCCCCAGCATTTT	CASSFIWDSGNQPQHF
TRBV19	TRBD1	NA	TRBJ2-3	TGTGCCAGTAGGGGACAGGGCTTTAGCACAGATACGCAGTATTTT	CASRGQGFSTDTQYF
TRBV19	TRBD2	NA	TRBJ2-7	TGTGCCAGTAGTAGCGGGACTACCAGCACCTACGAGCAGTACTTC	CASSSGTTSTYEQYF
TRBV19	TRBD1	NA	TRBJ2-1	TGTGCCAGTAGACGGGACAGGGTCGAAGATGAGCAGTTCTTC	CASRRDRVEDEQFF
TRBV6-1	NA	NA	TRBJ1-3	TGTGCCAGCAGTGAATACGGGGGGTTCCGAAACACCATATATTTT	CASSEYGGFRNTIYF
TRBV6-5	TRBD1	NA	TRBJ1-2	TGTGCCAGCAGTTACTCGGGGACAGACTATGGCTACACCTTC	CASSYSGTDYGYTF
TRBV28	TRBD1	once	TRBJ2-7	TGTGCCAGCAGTTTGAACGGACAGGGATCCTACGAGCAGTACTTC	CASSLNGQGSYEQYF
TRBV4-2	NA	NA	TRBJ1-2	TGTGCCAGCAGCGACGGAGGACGGTACTATGGCTACACCTTC	CASSDGGRYYGYTF
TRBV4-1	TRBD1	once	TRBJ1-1	TGCGCCAGCAGTTGGGACAGGGCGAACACTGAAGCTTTCTTT	CASSWDRANTEAFF
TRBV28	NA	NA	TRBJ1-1	TGTGCCAGCAGTAATTTGGATGCCGTGAGGGCTTTCTTT	CASSNLDAVRAFF
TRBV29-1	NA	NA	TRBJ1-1	TGCAGCGTAATCGGGAATGAAGCTTTCTTT	CSVIGNEAFF
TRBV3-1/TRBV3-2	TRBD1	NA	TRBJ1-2	TGTGCCAGCAGCCCGGACAGGGTGGGTGGCTACACCTTC	CASSPDRVGGYTF
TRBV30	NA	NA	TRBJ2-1	TGTGCCTGGAGTGAGGGACTCTTAAGCTCCTACAATGAGCAGTTCTTC	CAWSEGLLSSYNEQFF
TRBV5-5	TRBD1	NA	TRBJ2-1	TGTGCCAGCAGCTTGGAGGACAGGGGATACAATGAGCAGTTCTTC	CASSLEDRGYNEQFF
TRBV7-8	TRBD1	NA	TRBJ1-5	TGTGCCAGCAGCGTTGGACAGGTACGAACGCCCCAGCATTTT	CASSVGQVRTPQHF
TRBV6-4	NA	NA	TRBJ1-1	TGTGCCAGCAGTGAACAGCGCGGGACTGAAGCTTTCTTT	CASSEQRGTEAFF
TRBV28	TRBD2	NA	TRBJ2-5	TGTGCCAGCAGCCGGGGGGGCCAAGAGACCCAGTACTTC	CASSRGGQETQYF
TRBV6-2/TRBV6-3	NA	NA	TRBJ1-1	TGTGCCAGCAGCCACAGACAGTTTGAAGCTTTCTTT	CASSHRQFEAFF
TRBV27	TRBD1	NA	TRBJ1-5	TGTGCCAGCAGTTTGGGACAGGGTCGCCAGCCCCAGCATTTT	CASSLGQGRQPQHF
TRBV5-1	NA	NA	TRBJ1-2	TGCGCCAGCAGCTCCAGGGGAGATGGCTACACCTTC	CASSSRGDGYTF
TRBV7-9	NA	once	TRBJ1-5	TGTGCCAGCAGCTTAGTGGTAGATCAGCCCCAGCATTTT	CASSLVVDQPQHF
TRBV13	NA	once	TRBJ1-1	TGTGCCAGCAGCTTAGGGGTGACAGATGAAGCTTTCTTT	CASSLGVTDEAFF
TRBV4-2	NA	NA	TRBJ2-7	TGTGCCAGCAGCCAAGATGGGGGGACAGACTACGAGCAGTACTTC	CASSQDGGTDYEQYF
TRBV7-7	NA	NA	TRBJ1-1	TGTGCTAGCAGCCTACTTACGGGACTTTCAAACACTGAAGCTTTCTTT	CASSLLTGLSNTEAFF
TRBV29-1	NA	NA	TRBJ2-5	TGCAGCGTTGGGCGCGGCCAAGAGACCCAGTACTTC	CSVGRGQETQYF
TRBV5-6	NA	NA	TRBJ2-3	TGTGCCAGCAGCTTGCGGACGGCAGGGACAGATACGCAGTATTTT	CASSLRTAGTDTQYF